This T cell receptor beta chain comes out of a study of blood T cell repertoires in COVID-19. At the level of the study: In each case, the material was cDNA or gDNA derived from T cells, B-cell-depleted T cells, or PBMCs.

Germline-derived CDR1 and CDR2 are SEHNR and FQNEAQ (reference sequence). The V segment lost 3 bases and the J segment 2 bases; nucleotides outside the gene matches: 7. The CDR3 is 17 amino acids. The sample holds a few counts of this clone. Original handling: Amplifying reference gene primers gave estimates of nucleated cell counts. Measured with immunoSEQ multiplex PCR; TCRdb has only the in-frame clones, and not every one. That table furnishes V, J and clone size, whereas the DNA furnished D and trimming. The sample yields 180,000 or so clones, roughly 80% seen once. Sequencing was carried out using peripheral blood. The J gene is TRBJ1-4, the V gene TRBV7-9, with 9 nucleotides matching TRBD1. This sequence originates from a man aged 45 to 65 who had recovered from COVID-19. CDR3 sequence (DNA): TGTGCCAGCAGCTTGGGGACAGGGACAATGACTAATGAAAAACTGTTTTTT. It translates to CASSLGTGTMTNEKLFF.